Presented here are 28 T cell receptor beta chains from one specimen sequenced in a study of graft-versus-host responses after intestinal transplantation. The antigens of these receptors remain unknown. Profiled with immunoSEQ multiplex PCR; TCRdb holds only in-frame clones, not every one. The sample consists of more than 100,000 clones, over 85% of them appearing once. The specimen comprised unstimulated CD8+ T cells sorted from spleen or lymph node cells, sampled before intestinal transplant. The receptors were gathered from a human donor who received an intestinal transplant.

The rearrangement uses TRBV4-1 and TRBJ1-6; 12 nucleotides match TRBD1. The germline V gene has CDR1 MGHRA and CDR2 YSYEKL. Trimming cost V 0 bases and J 8 bases; bases outside gene matches: 5. This CDR3 region has 17 residues. CDR3 nucleotide sequence: TGCGCCAGCAGCCAAGATCGGGACAGGGGGCGAGATTCACCCCTCCACTTT. As protein: CASSQDRDRGRDSPLHF.

The chain uses TRBV9 and TRBJ2-3; D assignment may be TRBD1 or TRBD2 (5 bases each). Trimming removed 7 bases at V and 6 bases at J, with 15 bases between. The CDR3 is made up of 13 amino acids. Germline CDR1 SGDLS, CDR2 YYNGEE. CDR3 region: CASARDPEDTQYF. As DNA, the CDR3 is TGTGCCAGCGCCCGGGACCCTGAGGATACGCAGTATTTT.

Note on this clone: Other nucleotide sequences in the sample specify the same CDR3. This chain uses TRBV11-3 with TRBJ2-5, with TRBD2 matching 9 bases. The CDR3 has 16 amino acids. The trim removed 3 bases at V and 5 bases at J, leaving 10 bases unmatched. In germline, CDR1 is SGHNT, CDR2 YENEEA. CDR3 bases: TGTGCCAGCAGCTTGGTAGCGGGGGCTATGAGGGAGACCCAGTACTTC. It is translated as CASSLVAGAMRETQYF.

The chain carries TRBV18 and TRBJ2-1; TRBD1 matches 8 bases. The CDR3 sequence is 14 residues long. J gave up 8 bases and V 3 bases, and 6 bases lay outside the gene matches. The germline V gene has CDR1 KGHSH and CDR2 LQKENI. The CDR3: CASSPTGGLDEQFF. CDR3 coding DNA: TGTGCCAGCTCACCCACAGGGGGACTCGATGAGCAGTTCTTC.

V gene TRBV7-9 combines with J gene TRBJ2-7; D may be TRBD2 (6 bases). The germline gives CDR1 SEHNR, CDR2 FQNEAQ (reference sequence). Between the trimmed V and J ends, which lost 1 base and 3 bases, there was a span of 13 bases. This CDR3 comprises 15 residues. The chain's CDR3 is CASSLGGSGDYEQYF. The CDR3, as DNA: TGTGCCAGCAGCTTAGGGGGTAGCGGTGACTACGAGCAGTACTTC.

The chain links TRBV4-1 to TRBJ1-4; D is ambiguous. The V gene lost 7 bases and the J gene lost 0 bases, with 12 bases spanning the gap. CDR1 is MGHRA, CDR2 YSYEKL, per germline. The CDR3 has 15 amino acids. The CDR3 spells CASTVGLATNEKLFF. The CDR3 DNA sequence: TGCGCCAGCACCGTCGGCCTTGCAACTAATGAAAAACTGTTTTTT.

This sequence joins TRBV27 and TRBJ2-7; D is uncertain. Trimming stripped 8 bases from V and 0 bases from J, with 11 bases between. Germline V gives CDR1 MNHEY, CDR2 SMNVEV (reference sequence). The CDR3 has 13 residues. CDR3 sequence: CASAVQSSYEQYF. CDR3 in DNA: TGTGCCAGCGCCGTCCAGTCCTCCTACGAGCAGTACTTC.

The J gene is TRBJ1-6, the V gene TRBV7-2; no reliable D call. This CDR3 spans 18 amino acids. The V gene lost 6 bases and the J gene lost 3 bases, with 21 bases spanning the gap. Germline loops: CDR1 SGHTA, CDR2 FQGNSA. CDR3 nucleotides: TGTGCCAGCAGTACCAATCCCCCAGTGGGCGGCTATAATTCACCCCTCCACTTT. This translates into CASSTNPPVGGYNSPLHF.

The chain recombines TRBV19 with TRBJ2-7, with D possibly being TRBD2 (6 bases). This CDR3 has 12 amino acids. Germline assignment: CDR1 LNHDA and CDR2 SQIVND (reference sequence). V lost 1 base and J 7 bases, leaving 8 bases between the germline ends. The CDR3 DNA is TGTGCCAGTAGTATAGTCGGGGGTGAGCAGTACTTC. It yields the protein CASSIVGGEQYF.

The V call is TRBV4-2, the J call TRBJ1-4, with D unclear. The CDR3 runs to 17 residues. Deletions cut 0 bases from V and 8 bases from J, with 19 bases between. The germline V gene has CDR1 LGHNA and CDR2 YNFKEQ. This CDR3 reads CASSQERWPYNREKLFF. CDR3 nucleotide sequence: TGTGCCAGCAGCCAAGAGAGGTGGCCGTATAATCGGGAAAAACTGTTTTTT.

The chain combines TRBV14 with TRBJ2-1; D remains unclear. Per germline, CDR1 SGHDN and CDR2 FVKESK. The CDR3 sequence is 12 residues long. V dropped 2 bases and J dropped 4 bases, with 3 bases sitting between them. The chain's CDR3 is CASSQLYNEQFF. Written as DNA, the CDR3 is TGTGCCAGCAGCCAACTATACAATGAGCAGTTCTTC.

The chain links TRBV9 to TRBJ2-7; TRBD1 or TRBD2 may be the D gene (5 bases each). Germline V lookup: CDR1 SGDLS, CDR2 YYNGEE. Trimming took 4 bases from V and 4 from J, leaving 15 bases between them. This CDR3 has 14 amino acids. CDR3 residues: CASSPEMGVYEQYF. In nucleotides, the CDR3 is TGTGCCAGCAGCCCCGAAATGGGGGTATACGAGCAGTACTTC.

The genes are TRBV6-5 and TRBJ2-7; D is undetermined. The V gene lost 5 bases and the J gene lost 6 bases, with 11 bases spanning the gap. CDR3 size: 12 residues. From germline, CDR1 is MNHEY and CDR2 SVGAGI. CDR3 in amino acids: CASSEYSLEQYF. For the CDR3, the DNA is TGTGCCAGCAGTGAATACAGCCTCGAGCAGTACTTC.

The V call is TRBV29-1, the J call TRBJ2-7; tentatively, D is TRBD1 (6 bases). Between the trimmed V and J ends, which lost 1 base and 0 bases, there was a span of 16 bases. The CDR3 consists of 16 residues. Germline CDR1 reads SQVTM; CDR2 reads ANQGSEA. The CDR3, as DNA: TGCAGCGTTGAAGGACACACCGGGACACACTCCTACGAGCAGTACTTC. Its protein product is CSVEGHTGTHSYEQYF.

This chain connects TRBV10-2 to TRBJ2-2, with D perhaps matching TRBD1 (5 bases). Trimming removed 10 bases at V and 0 bases at J, with 21 bases between. CDR1 and CDR2 (germline): WSHSY, SAAADI. The CDR3 extends over 17 amino acids. The CDR3 spells CATSKNAGFANTGELFF. The CDR3 DNA is TGCGCCACCAGCAAGAATGCAGGGTTCGCGAACACCGGGGAGCTGTTTTTT.

This chain connects TRBV5-1 to TRBJ2-1; D possibly corresponds to TRBD2 (6 bases). CDR1 is SGHRS, CDR2 YFSETQ, per germline. The CDR3 has 17 residues. Trimming shortened V by 2 bases and J by 0 bases, and 15 bases separated the two germline ends. CDR3 coding DNA: TGCGCCAGCAGCTTTACGGGCGGGGTGAGCTCCTACAATGAGCAGTTCTTC. It translates to CASSFTGGVSSYNEQFF.

The gene calls are TRBV5-1 and TRBJ2-2, with a weak D call TRBD2 (6 bases). V was cut by 0 bases and J by 9 bases, with 12 bases left in between. The CDR3 loop spans 14 amino acids. Per germline, CDR1 SGHRS and CDR2 YFSETQ. This CDR3 reads CASSLDGEVRELFF. The CDR3 nucleotides are TGCGCCAGCAGCTTGGACGGGGAGGTTAGGGAGCTGTTTTTT.

This rearrangement joins TRBV5-4 to TRBJ1-2; D uncertain. CDR1 is SGHNT, CDR2 YYREEE, per germline (reference sequence). The CDR3 has 11 residues. V gave up 7 bases and J gave up 6 bases, with 10 bases separating them. The CDR3: CASPSVDGYTF. The CDR3 DNA sequence: TGTGCCAGCCCCTCGGTGGATGGCTACACCTTC. The variable domain in full, completed from reference TRBV5-4 and TRBJ1-2, reads ETGVTQSPTHLIKTRGQQVTLRCSSQSGHNTVSWYQQALGQGPQFIFQYYREEENGRGNFPPRFSGLQFPNYSSELNVNALELDDSALYLCASPSVDGYTFGSGTRLTVV.

The V call is TRBV19, the J call TRBJ2-5; D unclear. Germline CDR1 LNHDA, CDR2 SQIVND (reference sequence). Trimming removed 6 bases at V and 5 bases at J, with 10 bases between. The CDR3 spans 12 residues. Here the CDR3 DNA reads TGTGCCAGTAGAGGGCCCCTGGAGACCCAGTACTTC. Translated: CASRGPLETQYF. Full variable domain (rest looked up from reference TRBV19 and TRBJ2-5): DGGITQSPKYLFRKEGQNVTLSCEQNLNHDAMYWYRQDPGQGLRLIYYSQIVNDFQKGDIAEGYSVSREKKESFPLTVTSAQKNPTAFYLCASRGPLETQYFGPGTRLLVL.

This clone was seen only a few times. The chain joins TRBV19 to TRBJ1-4; D is unresolved. Between the trimmed V and J ends, which lost 6 bases and 4 bases, there was a span of 6 bases. The CDR3 is 12 residues long. CDR1 and CDR2 from the germline V gene are LNHDA and SQIVND (reference sequence). Here the CDR3 reads CASRISNEKLFF. DNA of the CDR3: TGTGCCAGTAGAATTAGTAATGAAAAACTGTTTTTT.

The chain joins TRBV9 to TRBJ2-3; 9 bases line up with TRBD2. The CDR3 is 15 amino acids. With 0 bases clipped from V and 4 bases from J, the junction kept 3 bases outside the gene matches. The germline V gene encodes CDR1 SGDLS and CDR2 YYNGEE. For the CDR3, the DNA is TGTGCCAGCAGCGTAGAAGCGGGGGGTCCAGATACGCAGTATTTT. Protein: CASSVEAGGPDTQYF.

The rearrangement joins TRBV4-1 to TRBJ2-2; D call uncertain. Germline assignment: CDR1 MGHRA and CDR2 YSYEKL. V lost 0 bases and J 6 bases, leaving 8 bases between the germline ends. This CDR3 has 14 residues. The CDR3 sequence is CASSQEVPAGELFF. The CDR3, as DNA: TGCGCCAGCAGCCAAGAGGTTCCGGCCGGGGAGCTGTTTTTT.

This rearrangement joins TRBV18 to TRBJ2-7; no firm D call. The V gene's germline CDR1 is KGHSH and CDR2 LQKENI. V was pared by 0 bases and J by 2 bases, with 8 bases between. The CDR3 loop spans 14 amino acids. The CDR3 protein is CASSPPLLPYEQYF. In nucleotides, the CDR3 is TGTGCCAGCTCACCACCCCTACTTCCCTACGAGCAGTACTTC.

The rearrangement uses TRBV5-1 and TRBJ1-1; D may be TRBD1 (5 bases). The CDR3 is made up of 11 amino acids. V dropped 1 base and J dropped 14 bases, with 12 bases sitting between them. Germline CDR1 reads SGHRS; CDR2 reads YFSETQ. The CDR3 sequence is CASSLRGDIFF. Here the CDR3 DNA reads TGCGCCAGCAGCTTGAGAGGGGATATATTCTTT.

This chain connects TRBV11-3 to TRBJ2-2; no clear D gene. This CDR3 has 12 residues. Trimming stripped 5 bases from V and 4 bases from J, with 5 bases between. Germline lookup yields CDR1 SGHNT and CDR2 YENEEA. The CDR3, as DNA: TGTGCCAGCAGCCCTTCCACCGGGGAGCTGTTTTTT. It yields the protein CASSPSTGELFF. The entire variable domain, with the rest obtained from reference TRBV11-3 and TRBJ2-2, is as follows: EAGVVQSPRYKIIEKKQPVAFWCNPISGHNTLYWYLQNLGQGPELLIRYENEEAVDDSQLPKDRFSAERLKGVDSTLKIQPAELGDSAVYLCASSPSTGELFFGEGSRLTVL.

This chain uses TRBV27 with TRBJ1-6; D remains unclear. This CDR3 has 16 amino acids. V was cut by 5 bases and J by 0 bases, with 11 bases left in between. Germline assignment: CDR1 MNHEY and CDR2 SMNVEV (reference sequence). As DNA, the CDR3 is TGTGCCAGCAGTGCGACCTTGGGCTCCTATAATTCACCCCTCCACTTT. Protein sequence: CASSATLGSYNSPLHF.

The chain recombines TRBV7-8 with TRBJ2-5, with TRBD2 matching 10 bases. The CDR3 is 15 amino acids. V shed 4 bases and J 2 bases; nucleotides not matched to a gene: 4. Germline V gene data show CDR1 as SGHVS and CDR2 as FQNEAQ. The CDR3 sequence: CASSSLAGVQETQYF. For the CDR3, the DNA is TGTGCCAGCAGCTCCCTAGCGGGGGTACAAGAGACCCAGTACTTC.

This chain links TRBV4-1 with TRBJ2-1; no clear D. This CDR3 comprises 14 residues. Germline CDR1 MGHRA, CDR2 YSYEKL. The V gene lost 4 bases and the J gene lost 0 bases, with 7 bases spanning the gap. CDR3 DNA: TGCGCCAGCAGCCGGCCGGACTCCTACAATGAGCAGTTCTTC. Protein: CASSRPDSYNEQFF.